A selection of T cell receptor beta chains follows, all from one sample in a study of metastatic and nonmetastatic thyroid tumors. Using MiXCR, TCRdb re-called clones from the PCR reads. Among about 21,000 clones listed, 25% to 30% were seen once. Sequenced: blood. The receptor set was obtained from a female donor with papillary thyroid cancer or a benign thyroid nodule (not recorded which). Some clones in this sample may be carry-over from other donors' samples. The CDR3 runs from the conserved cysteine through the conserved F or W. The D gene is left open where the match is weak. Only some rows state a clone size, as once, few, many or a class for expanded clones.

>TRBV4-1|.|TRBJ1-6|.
TGCGCCAGCAGCCACAGGGATTCACCCCTCCACTTT
CASSHRDSPLHF
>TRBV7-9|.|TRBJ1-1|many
TGTGCCAGCAGCGAAGAAAACACTGAAGCTTTCTTT
CASSEENTEAFF
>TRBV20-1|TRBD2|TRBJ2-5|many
TGCAGTGCTGGGGAGACTAGCGGGAGGGTAGGTGAGACCCAGTACTTC
CSAGETSGRVGETQYF
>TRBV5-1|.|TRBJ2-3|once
TGCGCCAGCAGCCGGGACACCACAGATACGCAGTATTTT
CASSRDTTDTQYF
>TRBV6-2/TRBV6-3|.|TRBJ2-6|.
TGTGACAGCAGTTGGGGAAGGGACGGGGCCAACTTCCTGACTTTC
CDSSWGRDGANFLTF
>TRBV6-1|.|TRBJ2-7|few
TGTGCCAGCAGTGACCCCAAGGGGGGGGCCGCCTACGAGCAGTACTTC
CASSDPKGGAAYEQYF
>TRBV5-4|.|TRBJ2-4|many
TGTGCCAGCAGCTTCCGCGGTGGGGACATTCAGTACTTC
CASSFRGGDIQYF
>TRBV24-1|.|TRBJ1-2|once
TGTGCCACCAGCGATAACTATGGCTACACCTTC
CATSDNYGYTF
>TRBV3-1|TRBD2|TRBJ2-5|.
TGTGCCAGCAGCCGACCGGGACTAGTTTACTTC
CASSRPGLVYF
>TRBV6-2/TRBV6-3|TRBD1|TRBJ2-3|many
TGTGCCAGCAGTGAAAACAGGGGCTCTTGGGCAGATACGCAGTATTTT
CASSENRGSWADTQYF
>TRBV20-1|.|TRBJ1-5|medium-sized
TGCAGTGCTAGTCGCAACAATCAGCCCCAGCATTTT
CSASRNNQPQHF
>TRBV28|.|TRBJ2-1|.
TGTGCCAGCAGTACACCCGACAGCCCCCCAGGGGATGAGCAGTTCTTC
CASSTPDSPPGDEQFF
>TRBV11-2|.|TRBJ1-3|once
TGTGCCAGCAGCTTAACCCCCGGGCAGGAATACTCTGGAAACACCATATATTTT
CASSLTPGQEYSGNTIYF
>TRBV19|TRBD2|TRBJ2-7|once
TGTGCCAGTAGTATCCAAAGCGGGATAAGCTCCTACGAGCAGTACTTC
CASSIQSGISSYEQYF
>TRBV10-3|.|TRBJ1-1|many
TGTGCCATCACTTCGAGGGGGGAGAACACTAAAGCTTTCTTT
CAITSRGENTKAFF
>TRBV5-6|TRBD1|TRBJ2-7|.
TGTGCCAGCAGCTTGTTCCTACAGGGGGCTATATACGAGCAGTACTTC
CASSLFLQGAIYEQYF